Shown below are 10 T cell receptor beta chains from a single sample sequenced in a study of CD4 T cells in relation to SARS-CoV-2 and coronaviruses. Using immunoSEQ multiplex PCR, the repertoire was profiled, and TCRdb retains in-frame clones only, with some absent. Of tens of thousands of clones listed, 92% were seen once; the top ten hold about 0.4%. Sequencing was done on a sample of naive CD4+ T cells from PBMCs. The subset denotes: naive CD4+ T cells isolated by negative enrichment. The source of these receptors is an adult with COVID-19.

This sequence joins TRBV6-2 or TRBV6-3 and TRBJ2-6; the D is unclear. The CDR3 is 14 residues long. Trimming cost V 5 bases and J 1 base, with 6 bases left between them. Germline V gene data show CDR1 as MNHEY and CDR2 as SVGEGT. CDR3 sequence reads: CASSTRSGANVLTF. The CDR3 region has the DNA TGTGCCAGCAGTACTCGATCTGGGGCCAACGTCCTGACTTTC.

The chain combines TRBV6-6 with TRBJ2-7; 10 bases map to TRBD1. From germline, CDR1 is MNHNY and CDR2 SVGAGI (reference sequence). Trimming removed 4 bases from V and 3 bases from J; junction bases left unmatched: 9. The CDR3 totals 16 residues. CDR3 nucleotide sequence: TGTGCCAGCAGTTCAACCCGACAGGGGGCGGTCTACGAGCAGTACTTC. This codes for CASSSTRQGAVYEQYF.

This clone was recorded once. J is TRBJ1-6 and V is TRBV9; D unresolved. V was clipped by 0 bases and J by 7 bases, with 11 bases between them. Looked up from germline, CDR1 is SGDLS and CDR2 is YYNGEE. There are 15 residues in the CDR3. The CDR3 loop is CASSVDSNGNSPLHF. The DNA of the CDR3 is TGTGCCAGCAGCGTAGACAGCAACGGGAATTCACCCCTCCACTTT.

The rearrangement links TRBV20-1 to TRBJ2-3, with a weak D call TRBD2 (5 bases). CDR1 and CDR2 from the germline V gene are DFQATT and SNEGSKA (reference sequence). This CDR3 region has 14 residues. V was clipped by 3 bases and J by 0 bases, with 10 bases between them. The CDR3 DNA reads TGCAGTGCTAGTTACGAGGGTAGCACAGATACGCAGTATTTT. This encodes CSASYEGSTDTQYF.

This rearrangement joins TRBV7-8 to TRBJ1-2, with D possibly matching TRBD1 (6 bases). Germline V gives CDR1 SGHVS, CDR2 FQNEAQ. CDR3 size: 15 residues. V gave up 2 bases and J gave up 0 bases, with 10 bases separating them. CDR3: CASSLSGQPNYGYTF. The CDR3 bases are TGTGCCAGCAGCTTATCAGGACAGCCTAACTATGGCTACACCTTC. The full variable domain, its missing parts supplied by reference TRBV7-8 and TRBJ1-2, is GAGVSQSPRYKVAKRGQDVALRCDPISGHVSLFWYQQALGQGPEFLTYFQNEAQLDKSGLPSDRFFAERPEGSVSTLKIQRTQQEDSAVYLCASSLSGQPNYGYTFGSGTRLTVV.

The rearrangement joins TRBV21-1 to TRBJ1-5; the table calls TRBD1, which could not be checked here. TRBV21-1 constitutes a pseudogene. This CDR3 has 17 residues. Here the CDR3 DNA reads TGTGCCAGCAGCAGCCGGGACATTACCAATAGCAATCAGCCCCAGCATTTT. This gives the protein CASSSRDITNSNQPQHF.

CDR3 DNA: TGTGCCGGGGGGACAGGGGGTTCGGAGACCCAGTACTTC. The encoded protein is CAGGTGGSETQYF. The chain couples TRBV2 to TRBJ2-5; 11 bases agree with TRBD1. The V gene's germline CDR1 is SNHLY and CDR2 FYNNEI. The CDR3 loop spans 13 amino acids. V lost 11 bases, J lost 5 bases, and 7 bases stayed unmatched.

The J gene is TRBJ1-2, the V gene TRBV14, with D possibly matching TRBD1 (5 bases). CDR1 is SGHDN and CDR2 is FVKESK in the germline V gene. The V and J ends lost 2 bases and 0 bases respectively, with 10 bases between them. The CDR3 spans 15 residues. CDR3 sequence: CASSQNRKTNYGYTF. The CDR3 nucleotides read TGTGCCAGCAGCCAAAACAGGAAAACTAACTATGGCTACACCTTC.

This clone was found once. This chain connects TRBV5-4 to TRBJ2-1; D remains unclear. The CDR3 sequence is 15 residues long. CDR1 and CDR2 (germline): SGHNT, YYREEE (reference sequence). V lost 0 bases, J lost 5 bases, and 12 bases lay in between. This CDR3 is CASSLATFTNNEQFF. CDR3 nucleotides: TGTGCCAGCAGCTTGGCCACATTCACAAACAATGAGCAGTTCTTC. Filled out from reference TRBV5-4 and TRBJ2-1, the complete variable domain reads ETGVTQSPTHLIKTRGQQVTLRCSSQSGHNTVSWYQQALGQGPQFIFQYYREEENGRGNFPPRFSGLQFPNYSSELNVNALELDDSALYLCASSLATFTNNEQFFGPGTRLTVL.

The chain employs TRBV30 and TRBJ1-2; D gene uncertain. V was shortened by 3 bases and J by 4 bases, with 12 bases between the two germline ends. The CDR3 runs 13 residues. CDR1 is GTSNPN and CDR2 is SVGIG in the germline V gene (reference sequence). The CDR3 loop reads CAWSVGISYGYTF. CDR3 bases: TGTGCCTGGAGCGTCGGGATCTCCTATGGCTACACCTTC.